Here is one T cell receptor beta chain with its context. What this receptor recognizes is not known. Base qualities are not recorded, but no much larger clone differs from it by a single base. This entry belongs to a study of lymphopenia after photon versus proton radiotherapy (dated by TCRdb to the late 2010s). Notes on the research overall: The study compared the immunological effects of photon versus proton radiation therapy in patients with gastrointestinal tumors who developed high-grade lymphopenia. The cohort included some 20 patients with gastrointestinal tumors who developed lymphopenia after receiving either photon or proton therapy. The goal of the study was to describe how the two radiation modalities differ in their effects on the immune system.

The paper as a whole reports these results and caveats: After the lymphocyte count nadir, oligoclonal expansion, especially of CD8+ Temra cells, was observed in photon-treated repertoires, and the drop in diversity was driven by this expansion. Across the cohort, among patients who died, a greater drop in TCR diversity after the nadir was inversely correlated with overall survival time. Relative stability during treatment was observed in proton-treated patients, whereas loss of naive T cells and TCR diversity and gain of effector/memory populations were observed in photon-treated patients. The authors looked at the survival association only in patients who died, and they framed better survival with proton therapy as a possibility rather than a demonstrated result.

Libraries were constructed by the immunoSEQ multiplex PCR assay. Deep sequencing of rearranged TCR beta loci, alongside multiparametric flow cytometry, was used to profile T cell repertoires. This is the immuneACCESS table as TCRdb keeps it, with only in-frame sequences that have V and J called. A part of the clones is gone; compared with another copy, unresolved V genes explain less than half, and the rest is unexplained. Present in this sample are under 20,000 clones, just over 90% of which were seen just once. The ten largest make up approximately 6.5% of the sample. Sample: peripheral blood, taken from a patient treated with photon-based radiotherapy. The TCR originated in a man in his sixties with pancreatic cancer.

The CDR3 corresponds to CASSLQGNTIYF. The sequenced DNA is TGTGCCAGCAGTTTACAGGGAAACACCATATATTTT. The rearrangement combines TRBV7-2 with TRBJ1-3, with the identity of the D gene unclear. The V end loses 6 bases and the J end loses 4 bases, and a stretch of 7 bases separates them. CDR1 and CDR2 (SGHTA, FQGNSA) derive from the germline V gene. The CDR3 covers 12 residues, taking in both the cysteine and the phenylalanine. The CDR3 DNA has 36 bases and is translated from base 1.